This T cell receptor (beta chain) is from a study of CD8 T cells in Susac syndrome. The V gene's germline CDR1 is SNHLY and CDR2 FYNNEI. Trimming removed 8 bases at V and 0 bases at J, with 8 bases between. The CDR3 consists of 12 residues. After extraction with the RNeasy kit, about 0.45 to 1 ug of the RNA was reverse transcribed using random hexamers. The authors amplified TCR beta CDR3 across 54 Vbeta and 13 Jbeta using immunoSEQ multiplex PCR. TCRdb recomputed calls from the immunoSEQ multiplex PCR reads with MiXCR, one row per CDR3 protein. The table includes 180,000 or so distinct CDR3 sequences, around 96% detected once. In blood CD8+ and CD4+ T cells, TCR beta underwent sequencing. Treatment-naive patients with stable or active relapsing-remitting disease were the multiple sclerosis controls. Negative isolation yielded CD8+ and CD4+ T cells; FACS enriched TEMRA cells.

The chain carries TRBV2 and TRBJ2-7; no firm D call. This clonotype was sampled from a human donor with multiple sclerosis. Sequenced sample: CD4+ T cells from PBMCs. CDR3 sequence: CASALNSYEQYF. In DNA form, the CDR3 reads TGTGCCAGCGCGTTAAACTCCTACGAGCAGTACTTC.